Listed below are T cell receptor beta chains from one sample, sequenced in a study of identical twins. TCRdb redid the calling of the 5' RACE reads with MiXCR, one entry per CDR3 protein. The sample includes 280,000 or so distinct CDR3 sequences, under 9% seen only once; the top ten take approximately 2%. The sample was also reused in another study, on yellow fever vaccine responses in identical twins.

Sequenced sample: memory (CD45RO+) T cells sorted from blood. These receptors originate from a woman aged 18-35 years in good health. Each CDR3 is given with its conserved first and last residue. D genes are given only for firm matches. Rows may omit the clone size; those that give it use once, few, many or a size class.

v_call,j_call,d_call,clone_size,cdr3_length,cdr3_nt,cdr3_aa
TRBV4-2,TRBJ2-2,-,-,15,TGTGCCAGCAGCCGAAGGACTACCGACACCGGGGAGCTGTTTTTT,CASSRRTTDTGELFF
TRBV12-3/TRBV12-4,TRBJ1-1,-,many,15,TGTGCCAGCACGGCAGGAAAGGCCCCGAACACTGAAGCTTTCTTT,CASTAGKAPNTEAFF
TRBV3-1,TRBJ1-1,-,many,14,TGTGCCAGCAGCCGGGGAGGAGGGAACACTGAAGCTTTCTTT,CASSRGGGNTEAFF
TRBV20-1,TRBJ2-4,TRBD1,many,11,TGCAGTGCTAGAGTTGAACAGGGGATTTACTTC,CSARVEQGIYF
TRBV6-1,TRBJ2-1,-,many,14,TGTGCCAGCATCTTTCGTGGGGCGGGAATGGAGCAGTTCTTC,CASIFRGAGMEQFF
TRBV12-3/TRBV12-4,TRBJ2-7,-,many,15,TGTGCCAGCAGTTTTGGGGGAGGGGGGTACGGCGAGCAGTACTTC,CASSFGGGGYGEQYF
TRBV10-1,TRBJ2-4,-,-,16,TGCGCCAGCAGTGTAATCCGGGCAGGTGCCAAAAACATTCAGTACTTC,CASSVIRAGAKNIQYF
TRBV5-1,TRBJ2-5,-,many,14,TGCGCCAGCAGCTTGGCCTATGGGATGGAGACCCAGTACTTC,CASSLAYGMETQYF
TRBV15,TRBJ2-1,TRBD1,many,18,TGTGCCACCAGCAGGGACAGGGTCATGCCGCTGAGGGACAATGAGCAGTTCTTC,CATSRDRVMPLRDNEQFF
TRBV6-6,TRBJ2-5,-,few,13,TGTGCCAGCAGACGACAGGTACAAGAGACCCAGTACTTC,CASRRQVQETQYF
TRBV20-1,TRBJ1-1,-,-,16,TGCAGTGCTCTGGCCGTGGGAATGACCCGGAACACTGAAGCTTTCTTT,CSALAVGMTRNTEAFF
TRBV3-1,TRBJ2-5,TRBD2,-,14,TGTGCCAGCAGCCAAGATCGGGGGGGCGAGACCCAGTACTTC,CASSQDRGGETQYF
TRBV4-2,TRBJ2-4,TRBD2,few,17,TGTGCCAGCAGCCAAGGAAGCGGGAGGGGGGCCAAAAACATTCAGTACTTC,CASSQGSGRGAKNIQYF
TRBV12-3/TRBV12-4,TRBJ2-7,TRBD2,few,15,TGTGCCAGCAGCCTCGGACTAGCCGCTTCCTACGAGCAGTACTTC,CASSLGLAASYEQYF
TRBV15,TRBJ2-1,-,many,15,TGTGCCACCAGCCGCGACAAATACTCCTACAATGAGCAGTTCTTC,CATSRDKYSYNEQFF
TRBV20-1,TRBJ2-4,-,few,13,TGCAGTGCTAGTTCCCCGCCCCAAGACATTCAGTACTTC,CSASSPPQDIQYF
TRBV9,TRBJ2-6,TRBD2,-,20,TGTGCCAGCAGCATCCGCCCCGGGACTAGCGGTGACTCTGGGGCCAACGTCCTGACTTTC,CASSIRPGTSGDSGANVLTF
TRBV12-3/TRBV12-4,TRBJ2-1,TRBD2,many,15,TGTGCCAGCAGCCCCCGGTGGGAGGGCCGAGATGAGCAGTTCTTC,CASSPRWEGRDEQFF
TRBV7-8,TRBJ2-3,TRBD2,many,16,TGTGCCAGCAGCTCCCGACTAGCGGGAGGGCCAGATACGCAGTATTTT,CASSSRLAGGPDTQYF
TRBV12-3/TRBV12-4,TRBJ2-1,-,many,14,TGTGCCAGCAGTTTCCGGGACGGCTACAATGAGCAGTTCTTC,CASSFRDGYNEQFF
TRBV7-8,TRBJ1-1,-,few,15,TGTGCCAGCAGCCCAGACCCGACCTTGAGGACTGAAGCTTTCTTT,CASSPDPTLRTEAFF
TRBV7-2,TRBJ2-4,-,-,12,TGTGCCAGCAGCAAGACAGGAGTGATTCAGTACTTC,CASSKTGVIQYF
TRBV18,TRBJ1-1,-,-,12,TGTGCCAGCTCACCGGCGGACGGCCAAGCTTTCTTT,CASSPADGQAFF
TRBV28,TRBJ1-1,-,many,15,TGTGCCAGCAGTTTAGATGGGGTGTGGAACACTGAAGCTTTCTTT,CASSLDGVWNTEAFF
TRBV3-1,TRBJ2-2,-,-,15,TGTGCCAGCAGCCACCAGGGTTCTGGAACCGGGGAGCTGTTTTTT,CASSHQGSGTGELFF
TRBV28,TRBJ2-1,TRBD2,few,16,TGTGCCAGCACGAGGGGGATAGCGGGGAGCTACAATGAGCAGTTCTTC,CASTRGIAGSYNEQFF
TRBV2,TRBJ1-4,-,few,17,TGTGCCAGCAGCCGGACAGAGACCCAGTGGGGTAATGAAAAACTGTTTTTT,CASSRTETQWGNEKLFF
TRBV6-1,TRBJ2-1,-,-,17,TGTGCCAGCAGTGAGGGGGGAGCCCGGGGTCTCTACAATGAGCAGTTCTTC,CASSEGGARGLYNEQFF
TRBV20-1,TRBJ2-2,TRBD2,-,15,TGCAGTGTCGCAAGAGGGACTAGCGGAACCGGGGAGCTGTTTTTT,CSVARGTSGTGELFF
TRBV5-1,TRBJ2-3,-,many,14,TGCGCCAGCAGCACCGGACACAGCACAGATACGCAGTATTTT,CASSTGHSTDTQYF
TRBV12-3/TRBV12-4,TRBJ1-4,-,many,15,TGTGCCAGCAGTTTCTCCTCTACGCCTAATGAAAAACTGTTTTTT,CASSFSSTPNEKLFF
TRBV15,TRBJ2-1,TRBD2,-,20,TGTGCCACCAGCACCTCCCCGACGACTAGCGGGGGCCGGGGGGCAGATGAGCAGTTCTTC,CATSTSPTTSGGRGADEQFF
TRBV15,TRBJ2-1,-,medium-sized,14,TGTGCCACCAGCGGGGCAGAGCCATACAATGAGCAGTTCTTC,CATSGAEPYNEQFF
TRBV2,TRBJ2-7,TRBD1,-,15,TGTGCCAGCCGGACCCGGGACAGCGACTCCTACGAGCAGTACTTC,CASRTRDSDSYEQYF
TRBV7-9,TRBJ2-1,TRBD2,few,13,TGTGCCAGCAGCGTTAGCGGGAGTGATGAGCAGTTCTTC,CASSVSGSDEQFF
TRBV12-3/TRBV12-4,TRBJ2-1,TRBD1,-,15,TGTGCCAGCAGCCTAACAGGGGTCAAGAGTTATGAGCAGTTCTTC,CASSLTGVKSYEQFF
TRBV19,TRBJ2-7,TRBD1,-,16,TGTGCCAGTAGTCACAAACAGGGGGCGATCTCGTACGAGCAGTACTTC,CASSHKQGAISYEQYF
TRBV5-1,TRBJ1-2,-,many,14,TGCGCCAGCAGCTCCGGACAGTTTGTCTATGGCTACACCTTC,CASSSGQFVYGYTF
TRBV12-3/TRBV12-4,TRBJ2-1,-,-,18,TGTGCCAGCTGTTTAACCTGGTCCTTAAGCGTGGGGGTTAATGAGCAGTTCTTC,CASCLTWSLSVGVNEQFF
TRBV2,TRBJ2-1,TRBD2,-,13,TGTGCCAGCGGGGGGGGGTTTGTAAATGAGCAGTTCTTC,CASGGGFVNEQFF
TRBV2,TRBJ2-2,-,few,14,TGTGCCAGCAGTGAACAAGAACTGACCGGGGAGCTGTTTTTT,CASSEQELTGELFF
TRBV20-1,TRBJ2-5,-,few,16,TGCAGTGCTAGTCGCACGCACGGGGGTCCCACAGAGACCCAGTACTTC,CSASRTHGGPTETQYF
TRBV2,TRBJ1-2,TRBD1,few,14,TGTGCCAGCAGTGATGACAGGGTGAACTATGGCTACACCTTC,CASSDDRVNYGYTF
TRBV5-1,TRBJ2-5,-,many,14,TGCGCCAGCAGCTCCTGGCAGGGGCGAGAGACCCAGTACTTC,CASSSWQGRETQYF